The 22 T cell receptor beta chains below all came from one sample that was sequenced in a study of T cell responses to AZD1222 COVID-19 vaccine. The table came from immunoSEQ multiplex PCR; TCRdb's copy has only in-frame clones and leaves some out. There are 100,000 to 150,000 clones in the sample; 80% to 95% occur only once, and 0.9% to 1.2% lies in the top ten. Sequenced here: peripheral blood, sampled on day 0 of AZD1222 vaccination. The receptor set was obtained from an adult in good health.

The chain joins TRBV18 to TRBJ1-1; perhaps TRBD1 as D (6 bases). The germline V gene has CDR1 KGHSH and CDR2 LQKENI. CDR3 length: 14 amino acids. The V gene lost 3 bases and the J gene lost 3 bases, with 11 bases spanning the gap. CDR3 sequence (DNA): TGTGCCAGCTCACCCGGAGGGGGGGACACTGAAGCTTTCTTT. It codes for CASSPGGGDTEAFF.

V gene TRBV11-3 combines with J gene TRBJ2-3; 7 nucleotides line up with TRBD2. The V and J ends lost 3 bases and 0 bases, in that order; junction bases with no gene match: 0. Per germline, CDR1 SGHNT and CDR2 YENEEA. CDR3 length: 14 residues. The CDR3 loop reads CASSFSGSTDTQYF. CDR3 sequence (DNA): TGTGCCAGCAGCTTTAGCGGGAGCACAGATACGCAGTATTTT.

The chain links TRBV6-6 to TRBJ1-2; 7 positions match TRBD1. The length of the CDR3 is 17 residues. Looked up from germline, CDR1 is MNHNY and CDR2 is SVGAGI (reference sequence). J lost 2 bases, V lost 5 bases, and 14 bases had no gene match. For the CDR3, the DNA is TGTGCCAGCAGTCCCATCGTTGGCAGGGGGACGAACTATGGCTACACCTTC. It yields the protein CASSPIVGRGTNYGYTF.

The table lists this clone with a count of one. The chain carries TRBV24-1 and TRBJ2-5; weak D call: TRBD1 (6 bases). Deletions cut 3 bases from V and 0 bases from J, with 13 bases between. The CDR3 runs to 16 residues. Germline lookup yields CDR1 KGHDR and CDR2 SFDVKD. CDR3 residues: CATSDGGRGNQETQYF. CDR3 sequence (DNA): TGTGCCACCAGTGATGGGGGCCGAGGGAACCAAGAGACCCAGTACTTC.

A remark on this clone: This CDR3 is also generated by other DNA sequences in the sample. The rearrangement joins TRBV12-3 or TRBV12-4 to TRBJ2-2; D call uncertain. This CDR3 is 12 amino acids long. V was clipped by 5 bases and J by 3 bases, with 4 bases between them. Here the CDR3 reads CASSPDTGELFF. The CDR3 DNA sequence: TGTGCCAGCAGTCCTGACACCGGGGAGCTGTTTTTT.

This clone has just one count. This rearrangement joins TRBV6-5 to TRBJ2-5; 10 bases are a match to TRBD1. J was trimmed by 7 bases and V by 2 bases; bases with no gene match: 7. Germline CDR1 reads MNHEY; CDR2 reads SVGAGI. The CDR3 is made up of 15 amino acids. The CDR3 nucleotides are TGTGCCAGCAGTTACGGTCGGGACAGGGGCGGGACCCAGTACTTC. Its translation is CASSYGRDRGGTQYF.

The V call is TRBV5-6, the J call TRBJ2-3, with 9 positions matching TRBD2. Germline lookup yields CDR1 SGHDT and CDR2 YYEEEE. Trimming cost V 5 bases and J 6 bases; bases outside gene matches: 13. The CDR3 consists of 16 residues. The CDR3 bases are TGTGCCAGCAGACGGATTGACAGCGGGAGGTTTGATACGCAGTATTTT. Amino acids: CASRRIDSGRFDTQYF.

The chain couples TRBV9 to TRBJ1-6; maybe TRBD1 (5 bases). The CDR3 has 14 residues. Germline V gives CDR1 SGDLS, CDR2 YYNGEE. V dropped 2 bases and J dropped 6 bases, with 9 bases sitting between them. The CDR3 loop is CASSVQGVNSPLHF. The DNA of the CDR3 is TGTGCCAGCAGCGTTCAGGGAGTTAATTCACCCCTCCACTTT.

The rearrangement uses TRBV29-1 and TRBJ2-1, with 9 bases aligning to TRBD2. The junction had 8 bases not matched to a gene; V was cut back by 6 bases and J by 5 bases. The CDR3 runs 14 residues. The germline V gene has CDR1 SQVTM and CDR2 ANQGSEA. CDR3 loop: CSVLAGDPDNEQFF. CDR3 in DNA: TGCAGCGTGTTAGCGGGAGACCCGGACAATGAGCAGTTCTTC.

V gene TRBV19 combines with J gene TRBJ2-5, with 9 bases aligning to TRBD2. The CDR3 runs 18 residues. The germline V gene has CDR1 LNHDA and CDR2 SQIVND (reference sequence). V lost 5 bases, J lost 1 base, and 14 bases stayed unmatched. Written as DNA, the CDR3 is TGTGCCAGTAGTGAACAATACTCGACTAGCGGATTCCAAGAGACCCAGTACTTC. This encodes CASSEQYSTSGFQETQYF.

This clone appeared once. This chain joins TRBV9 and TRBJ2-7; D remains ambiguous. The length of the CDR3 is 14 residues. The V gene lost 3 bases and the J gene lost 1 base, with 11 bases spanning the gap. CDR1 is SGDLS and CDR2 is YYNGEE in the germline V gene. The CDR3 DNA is TGTGCCAGCAGCGGCGAGGCGGAGTCCTACGAGCAGTACTTC. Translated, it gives CASSGEAESYEQYF.

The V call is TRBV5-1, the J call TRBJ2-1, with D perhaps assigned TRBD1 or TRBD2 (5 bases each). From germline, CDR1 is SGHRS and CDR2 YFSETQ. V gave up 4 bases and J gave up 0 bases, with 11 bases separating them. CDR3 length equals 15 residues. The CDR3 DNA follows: TGCGCCAGCAGCGGGGGAACCGGCTCCTACAATGAGCAGTTCTTC. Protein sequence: CASSGGTGSYNEQFF.

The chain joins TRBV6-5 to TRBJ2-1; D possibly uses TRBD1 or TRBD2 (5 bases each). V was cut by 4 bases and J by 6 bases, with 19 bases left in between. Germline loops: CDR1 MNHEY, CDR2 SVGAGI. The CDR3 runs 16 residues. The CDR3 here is CASSSYRGKRRNEQFF. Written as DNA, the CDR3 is TGTGCCAGCAGTTCATACCGGGGCAAGAGACGCAATGAGCAGTTCTTC.

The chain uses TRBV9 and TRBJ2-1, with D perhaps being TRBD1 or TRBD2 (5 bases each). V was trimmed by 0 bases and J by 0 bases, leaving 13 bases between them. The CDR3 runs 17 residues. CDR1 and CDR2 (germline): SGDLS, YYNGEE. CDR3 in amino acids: CASSVGGGPSSYNEQFF. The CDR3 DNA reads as TGTGCCAGCAGCGTAGGGGGCGGGCCCAGCTCCTACAATGAGCAGTTCTTC.

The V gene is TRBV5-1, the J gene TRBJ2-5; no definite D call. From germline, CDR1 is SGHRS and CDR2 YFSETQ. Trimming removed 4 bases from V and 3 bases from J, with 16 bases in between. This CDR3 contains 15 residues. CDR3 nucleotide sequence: TGCGCCAGCAGCATAAGACCAGGTGCCGAAGAGACCCAGTACTTC. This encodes CASSIRPGAEETQYF.

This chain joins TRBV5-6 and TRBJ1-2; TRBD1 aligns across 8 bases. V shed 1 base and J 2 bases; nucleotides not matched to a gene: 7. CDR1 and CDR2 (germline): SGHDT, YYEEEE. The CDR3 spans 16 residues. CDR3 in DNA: TGTGCCAGCAGCTTGATCCGGACAGGGAACAACTATGGCTACACCTTC. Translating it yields CASSLIRTGNNYGYTF.

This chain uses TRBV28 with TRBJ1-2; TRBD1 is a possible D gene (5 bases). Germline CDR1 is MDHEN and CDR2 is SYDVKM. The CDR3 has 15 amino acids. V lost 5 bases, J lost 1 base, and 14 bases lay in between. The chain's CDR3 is CASSPWTPLNYGYTF. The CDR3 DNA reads TGTGCCAGCAGTCCGTGGACACCCCTTAACTATGGCTACACCTTC.

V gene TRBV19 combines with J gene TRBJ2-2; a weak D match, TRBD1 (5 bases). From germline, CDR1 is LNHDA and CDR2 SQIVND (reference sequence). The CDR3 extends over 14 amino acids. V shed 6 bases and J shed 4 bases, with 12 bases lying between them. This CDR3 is CASRWQGRTGELFF. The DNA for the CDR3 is TGTGCCAGTAGGTGGCAGGGTCGCACCGGGGAGCTGTTTTTT.

CDR3 sequence: CASAVGGGLYEQYF. CDR3 nucleotide sequence: TGTGCCAGCGCCGTTGGGGGAGGGCTCTACGAGCAGTACTTC. The rearrangement links TRBV28 to TRBJ2-7, with 7 positions matching TRBD2. V gave up 8 bases and J gave up 3 bases; unmatched junction bases: 10. CDR1 is MDHEN, CDR2 SYDVKM, per germline. The CDR3 spans 14 residues.

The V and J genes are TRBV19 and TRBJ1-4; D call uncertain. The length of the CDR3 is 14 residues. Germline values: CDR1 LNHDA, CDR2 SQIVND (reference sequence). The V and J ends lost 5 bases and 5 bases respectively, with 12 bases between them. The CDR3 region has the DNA TGTGCCAGTAGTCTCGCCAGCCCCAATGAAAAACTGTTTTTT. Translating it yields CASSLASPNEKLFF.

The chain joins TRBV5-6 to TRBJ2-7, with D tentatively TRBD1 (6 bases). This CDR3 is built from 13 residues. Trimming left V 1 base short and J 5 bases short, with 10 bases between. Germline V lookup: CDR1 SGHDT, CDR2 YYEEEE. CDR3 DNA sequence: TGTGCCAGCAGCTTGACAGGGCCCCACGAGCAGTACTTC. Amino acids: CASSLTGPHEQYF. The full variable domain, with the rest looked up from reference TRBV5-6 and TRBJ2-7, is DAGVTQSPTHLIKTRGQQVTLRCSPKSGHDTVSWYQQALGQGPQFIFQYYEEEERQRGNFPDRFSGHQFPNYSSELNVNALLLGDSALYLCASSLTGPHEQYFGPGTRLTVT.

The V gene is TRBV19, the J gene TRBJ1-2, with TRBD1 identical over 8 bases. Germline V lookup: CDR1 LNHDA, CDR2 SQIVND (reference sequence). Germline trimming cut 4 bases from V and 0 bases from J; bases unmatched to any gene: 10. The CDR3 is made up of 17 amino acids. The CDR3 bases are TGTGCCAGTAGTAAGCCCGGGGACAGGACTCCTAACTATGGCTACACCTTC. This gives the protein CASSKPGDRTPNYGYTF.